Listed here are 10 T cell receptor beta chains from one sample, sequenced in a study of T-cell reconstitution after alpha-beta-depleted transplantation in children. Library preparation (for TCRbeta) was performed with unique molecular identifiers. TCRdb re-analysed the PCR reads in MiXCR, keeping a single row per CDR3 protein. The sample has fewer than 750,000 distinct CDR3 sequences, 20% to 25% seen once. The material was PBMCs, mostly from graft donor cells, obtained 360 days after TCRalphabeta/CD19-depleted stem cell transplant. The origin of the receptors is a boy under two years old who had a stem cell transplant for acute myeloid leukemia, so the T cells may come from the graft donor.

CDR3 amino acids: CASSQAGPQGETQYF. In DNA form, the CDR3 reads TGTGCCAGCAGCCAGGCGGGGCCTCAGGGTGAGACCCAGTACTTC. This rearrangement joins TRBV3-1 to TRBJ2-5; D is possibly TRBD2 (6 bases). CDR1 LGHDT and CDR2 YNNKEL come from the germline V gene (reference sequence). The CDR3 is 15 residues long. Trimming stripped 3 bases from V and 5 bases from J, with 16 bases between.

The chain has TRBV9 and TRBJ2-3; D tentatively reads TRBD1 or TRBD2 (6 bases each). Germline V gene lookup returns CDR1 SGDLS and CDR2 YYNGEE. This CDR3 region has 15 residues. V lost 2 bases, J lost 2 bases, and 12 bases lay in between. The CDR3 coding sequence is TGTGCCAGCAGCGTCGGAGGGGGGATCACAGATACGCAGTATTTT. Protein sequence: CASSVGGGITDTQYF.

For this clonotype: It may be a read error: a sequence one base away is much more abundant. This CDR3 is missing its conserved last phenylalanine or tryptophan, likely due to a read error. The DNA is left out, because the CDR3 cannot be placed on it with certainty; the CDR3 is given as TCRdb lists it. The rearrangement joins TRBV20-1 to TRBJ2-5; the D call in the table, TRBD1, was not verified against the DNA. The CDR3 totals 11 residues, both ends included. Germline V lookup: CDR1 DFQATT, CDR2 SNEGSKA (reference sequence). CDR3 loop: CSASWRQVRYL.

This chain joins TRBV10-3 and TRBJ1-5; TRBD1 agrees at 7 bases. V was clipped by 5 bases and J by 4 bases; unmatched bases: 8. The CDR3 contains 15 residues. Germline CDR1 is ENHRY and CDR2 is SYGVKD. CDR3 sequence: CAISQEGAANQPQHF. The CDR3 DNA sequence: TGTGCCATCAGTCAGGAGGGGGCGGCAAATCAGCCCCAGCATTTT.

The V gene is TRBV4-1, the J gene TRBJ2-2; TRBD1 aligns across 9 bases. The germline V gene encodes CDR1 MGHRA and CDR2 YSYEKL. The CDR3 totals 16 residues. The V and J ends lost 2 bases and 4 bases, in that order; junction bases with no gene match: 5. The CDR3 bases are TGCGCCAGCAGCCAATTACAGGGGGCGGGCACCGGGGAGCTGTTTTTT. Translated, it gives CASSQLQGAGTGELFF.

This rearrangement joins TRBV7-2 to TRBJ2-5; 7 bases are a match to TRBD2. V shed 1 base and J 5 bases; nucleotides not matched to a gene: 4. Per the germline V gene, CDR1 is SGHTA and CDR2 is FQGNSA. This CDR3 is 14 amino acids long. The CDR3 DNA reads TGTGCCAGCAGCTTAGAGACGCGGGGGGAGACCCAGTACTTC. This codes for CASSLETRGETQYF.

The CDR3 is CATSTPGLAGIYENIQYF. The CDR3 DNA reads as TGTGCCACCAGCACCCCGGGACTAGCGGGGATATATGAAAACATTCAGTACTTC. The chain is built from TRBV15 and TRBJ2-4; 13 bases are a match to TRBD2. Germline V gene lookup returns CDR1 LNHNV and CDR2 YYDKDF (reference sequence). The trim removed 4 bases at V and 5 bases at J, leaving 11 bases unmatched. The CDR3 is 18 amino acids.

This clonotype was found many times. This chain uses TRBV3-1 with TRBJ1-2, with TRBD1 matching over 7 bases. The ends lost 0 bases at V and 0 bases at J; junction bases unmatched: 1. CDR1 is LGHDT and CDR2 is YNNKEL in the germline V gene (reference sequence). The CDR3 runs to 15 residues. CDR3 sequence: CASSQDGTANYGYTF. In nucleotides, the CDR3 is TGTGCCAGCAGCCAAGACGGGACAGCTAACTATGGCTACACCTTC.

This clonotype was detected once. The CDR3 loop reads CASKGKGDQPQHF. In nucleotides, the CDR3 is TGTGCCAGCAAAGGAAAGGGTGATCAGCCCCAGCATTTT. The V call is TRBV25-1, the J call TRBJ1-5; no firm D call. Germline loops: CDR1 MGHDK, CDR2 SYGVNS. V was shortened by 7 bases and J by 5 bases, with 12 bases between the two germline ends. The CDR3 totals 13 residues.

This clonotype was seen more than once but under ten times. The chain has TRBV12-3 or TRBV12-4 and TRBJ1-1; a weak D match, TRBD1 (6 bases). CDR3 size: 15 residues. V was shortened by 2 bases and J by 4 bases, with 14 bases between the two germline ends. CDR3 nucleotides: TGTGCCAGCAGTTTATATACGGGGGCAGGCACTGAAGCTTTCTTT. It codes for CASSLYTGAGTEAFF.